These T cell receptor beta chains were read from a single sample in a study of shared clonotypes between healthy human individuals. Assay used: immunoSEQ multiplex PCR; TCRdb lists only in-frame clones, some missing. This table has some 2 million clones, about 95% appearing once. Input material: naive CD8+ T cells sorted from blood. These receptors were collected from a man between 18 and 29 years old in good health. Each CDR3 is given with its conserved first and last residue. The D gene is left open where the match is weak. Size tells how often a clone was seen (once, few, many) or the class of an expanded clone, and some rows leave it out.

clone_size	d_call	v_call	j_call	cdr3_nt	cdr3_aa
.	.	TRBV6-5	TRBJ2-6	TGTGCCAGCAGTACACCCCTCTCTGGGGCCAACGTCCTGACTTTC	CASSTPLSGANVLTF
once	.	TRBV15	TRBJ1-5	TGTGCCACCAGCAGAGTAGGGTGGAATCAGCCCCAGCATTTT	CATSRVGWNQPQHF
.	.	TRBV19	TRBJ2-3	TGTGCCAGTAGTATCATGGGAGATACGCAGTATTTT	CASSIMGDTQYF
.	.	TRBV4-1	TRBJ2-1	TGCGCCAGCAGCCCCCCCGCAGTTAGCTCCTACAATGAGCAGTTCTTC	CASSPPAVSSYNEQFF
.	.	TRBV27	TRBJ1-1	TGTGCCAGCAGTAAACAGGGATTCACTGAAGCTTTCTTT	CASSKQGFTEAFF
.	.	TRBV7-9	TRBJ2-3	TGTGCCAGCAGCTCTTACAGGGAATTGAGCACAGATACGCAGTATTTT	CASSSYRELSTDTQYF
.	TRBD2	TRBV4-3	TRBJ2-7	TGCGCCAGCAGCCAAGAAGGGACTAGCGGCTACGAGCAGTACTTC	CASSQEGTSGYEQYF
.	.	TRBV5-5	TRBJ2-7	TGTGCCAGCACTCCCCAGGGCGGCTACGAGCAGTACTTC	CASTPQGGYEQYF
once	.	TRBV7-9	TRBJ2-1	TGTGCCAGCAGCTCGCCACTTTATGGCGATGAGCAGTTCTTC	CASSSPLYGDEQFF
once	TRBD1	TRBV27	TRBJ1-1	TGTGCCAGCCGTACAGGGGAGGGAACTGAAGCTTTCTTT	CASRTGEGTEAFF
.	TRBD1	TRBV4-1	TRBJ1-2	TGCGCCAGCAGCCAAAGGACCGACAGGGCGGACTATGGCTACACCTTC	CASSQRTDRADYGYTF
once	TRBD2	TRBV7-8	TRBJ2-5	TGTGCCAGCAGCCCCCGGGGGCTAGCGGGAGTATTAGAGACCCAGTACTTC	CASSPRGLAGVLETQYF
.	TRBD1	TRBV7-2	TRBJ2-2	TGTGCCAGCAGCTTAGGACAGGGGAGCTATCGGGAGCTGTTTTTT	CASSLGQGSYRELFF
.	TRBD1	TRBV5-3	TRBJ1-4	TGTGCCAGAAGCAGCCCCGGGACAGGGGGCTCCGGTAATGAAAAACTGTTTTTT	CARSSPGTGGSGNEKLFF
few	.	TRBV5-1	TRBJ1-1	TGCGCCAGCAGCTTGGAACTAACTGAAGCTTTCTTT	CASSLELTEAFF
.	.	TRBV4-1	TRBJ1-1	TGCGCCAGCAGCCAAGATTCGGGGGACACTGAAGCTTTCTTT	CASSQDSGDTEAFF
few	.	TRBV27	TRBJ1-4	TGTGCCAGCAGTTTAATCGGGGCTAATGAAAAACTGTTTTTT	CASSLIGANEKLFF
.	.	TRBV19	TRBJ1-1	TGTGCCAGTAGTATAACTTCCGCGGCTGAAGCTTTCTTT	CASSITSAAEAFF
.	.	TRBV9	TRBJ1-6	TGTGCCAGCAGCGTAGGTATGGGGAGTTCACCCCTCCACTTT	CASSVGMGSSPLHF
.	TRBD2	TRBV5-1	TRBJ2-6	TGCGCCAGCAGCTTGGAGAGCGGGGGCAGCTCTGGGGCCAACGTCCTGACTTTC	CASSLESGGSSGANVLTF
.	.	TRBV27	TRBJ2-5	TGTGCCAGCAGTTTATCTTTTGCGGCGGAGACCCAGTACTTC	CASSLSFAAETQYF
.	.	TRBV28	TRBJ2-3	TGTGCCAGCAGCACGGCAGGGGCAACAGATACGCAGTATTTT	CASSTAGATDTQYF
once	.	TRBV6-6	TRBJ1-2	TGTGCCAGCAGTTACTCTCCAGGGTATGGCTACACCTTC	CASSYSPGYGYTF